These 20 T cell receptor beta chains originate from one sample sequenced in a study of shared clonotypes between healthy human individuals. Selected positively for CCR7 and CD45RO-negative, naive CD8 cells excluded terminally differentiated effector memory CD45RA+ cells. Sequencing used immunoSEQ multiplex PCR; TCRdb keeps in-frame clones, though not all of them. The data contain around 560,000 clones, roughly 96% of them singletons. Sequenced input: naive CD8+ T cells sorted from blood. The receptors derive from a woman aged 30 to 39 in good health.

This clone has just one count. This sequence joins TRBV11-1 and TRBJ2-3; D unresolved. Germline V gene lookup returns CDR1 SGHAT and CDR2 FQDESV (reference sequence). V shed 6 bases and J shed 4 bases, with 26 bases lying between them. The CDR3 length is 18 residues. The CDR3 sequence is CASSRLEPQLARSDTQYF. The CDR3, as DNA: TGTGCCAGCAGTCGCCTCGAACCGCAGCTGGCAAGGTCAGATACGCAGTATTTT.

The genes are TRBV11-3 and TRBJ2-5, with 8 bases aligning to TRBD1. The CDR3 is made up of 17 amino acids. V shed 5 bases and J 2 bases; nucleotides not matched to a gene: 13. Germline assignment: CDR1 SGHNT and CDR2 YENEEA. DNA of the CDR3: TGTGCCAGCAGCCTAGGGACAGGTTCGTTCGGACAAGAGACCCAGTACTTC. Its translation is CASSLGTGSFGQETQYF.

This chain links TRBV2 with TRBJ2-3; 7 bases match TRBD2. Germline values: CDR1 SNHLY, CDR2 FYNNEI. V lost 6 bases and J lost 10; bases outside the gene matches: 4. The CDR3 runs to 11 residues. In nucleotides, the CDR3 is TGTGCCAGCAGCACTAGCGTTGCGCAGTATTTT. Its translation is CASSTSVAQYF.

The rearrangement links TRBV5-6 to TRBJ1-2; TRBD1 matches 7 bases. V was clipped by 1 base and J by 4 bases; unmatched bases: 13. Germline CDR1 is SGHDT and CDR2 is YYEEEE. The CDR3 has 17 amino acids. The CDR3 loop reads CASSLMTGYNFSYGYTF. The CDR3, as DNA: TGTGCCAGCAGCTTGATGACAGGGTACAATTTCAGCTATGGCTACACCTTC.

J is TRBJ1-1 and V is TRBV11-1; possibly TRBD1 for D (5 bases). CDR1 is SGHAT, CDR2 FQDESV, per germline (reference sequence). Trimming removed 0 bases from V and 4 bases from J, with 9 bases in between. The CDR3 has 14 amino acids. DNA for the CDR3: TGTGCCAGCAGCTTAGCAGGGGTTGGCACTGAAGCTTTCTTT. This codes for CASSLAGVGTEAFF.

The chain links TRBV15 to TRBJ2-3, with D perhaps matching TRBD2 (6 bases). The CDR3 runs to 14 residues. The germline CDR1 and CDR2 sequences are LNHNV and YYDKDF (reference sequence). V lost 9 bases and J 6 bases, leaving 19 bases between the germline ends. The CDR3 region has the DNA TGTGCCACTGGCGTAGCGGAGAGGTCGGATACGCAGTATTTT. This sequence encodes CATGVAERSDTQYF.

This clone was counted a single time. The chain carries TRBV28 and TRBJ1-2; D remains unclear. Germline V gene sequence: CDR1 MDHEN, CDR2 SYDVKM. The CDR3 totals 15 residues. The V and J ends lost 3 bases and 4 bases respectively, with 15 bases between them. Written as DNA, the CDR3 is TGTGCCAGCAGTTTTCTAGTGGGCAATTCCTATGGCTACACCTTC. Protein: CASSFLVGNSYGYTF.

The chain couples TRBV7-9 to TRBJ2-7, with D maybe TRBD1 (5 bases). V was pared by 2 bases and J by 6 bases, with 8 bases between. Germline V lookup: CDR1 SEHNR, CDR2 FQNEAQ (reference sequence). The CDR3 length is 12 residues. This CDR3 is CASSLSGSEQYF. The CDR3 region has the DNA TGTGCCAGCAGCTTATCAGGGTCCGAGCAGTACTTC.

This clone was recorded only once. The chain joins TRBV28 to TRBJ1-1, with TRBD1 identical over 9 bases. In germline, CDR1 is MDHEN, CDR2 SYDVKM. CDR3 length: 15 residues. With 6 bases clipped from V and 6 bases from J, the junction kept 11 bases outside the gene matches. CDR3: CASRKTGGVWAEAFF. For the CDR3, the DNA is TGTGCCAGCAGGAAAACAGGGGGCGTTTGGGCTGAAGCTTTCTTT.

The CDR3 loop reads CASSVQGMYYEQYF. The CDR3 region has the DNA TGTGCCAGCAGTGTACAGGGGATGTACTACGAGCAGTACTTC. The rearrangement uses TRBV6-1 and TRBJ2-7, with TRBD1 matching 7 bases. Germline CDR1 reads MNHNS; CDR2 reads SASEGT. The CDR3 sequence is 14 residues long. Trimming took 4 bases from V and 3 from J; bases not matched to a gene: 6.

The sample holds one count of this clone. The chain links TRBV6-5 to TRBJ2-1, with a weak D call TRBD1 (6 bases). With 3 bases removed from V and 5 bases from J, the gap between germline ends came to 11 bases. Germline CDR1 and CDR2: MNHEY and SVGAGI. This CDR3 spans 14 amino acids. DNA for the CDR3: TGTGCCAGCAGTTATGCCAGGGGCCACAATGAGCAGTTCTTC. This sequence encodes CASSYARGHNEQFF.

The chain couples TRBV29-1 to TRBJ2-1, with D unresolved. Trimming pared 4 bases from V and 9 bases from J, leaving 13 bases between. Germline CDR1 is SQVTM and CDR2 is ANQGSEA. This CDR3 contains 12 residues. The CDR3 here is CSVVFSEGEQFF. The DNA for the CDR3 is TGCAGCGTTGTATTCAGCGAAGGTGAGCAGTTCTTC.

The chain is built from TRBV13 and TRBJ1-5; no clear D gene. Between the trimmed V and J ends, which lost 0 bases and 8 bases, there was a span of 5 bases. Per germline, CDR1 PRHDT and CDR2 FYEKMQ (reference sequence). This CDR3 is 12 amino acids long. CDR3 bases: TGTGCCAGCAGCTTAGGGGTAGAGCCCCAGCATTTT. It specifies CASSLGVEPQHF.

The chain combines TRBV21-1 with TRBJ1-2; TRBD1 is the table's D call and was not checked against the DNA. TRBV21-1 is assigned pseudogene status. This CDR3 has 15 residues. Written as DNA, the CDR3 is TGTGCCAGCAGCACACGGACAGGGCCCTTCTATGGCTACACCTTC. Its protein product is CASSTRTGPFYGYTF.

This clone came up once. The chain joins TRBV9 to TRBJ2-1, with 9 bases matching TRBD2. CDR1 is SGDLS and CDR2 is YYNGEE in the germline V gene. The CDR3 consists of 17 residues. J was trimmed by 6 bases and V by 3 bases; bases with no gene match: 13. The CDR3 region has the DNA TGTGCCAGCAGCGAGGAACTTAGCGGGAGCCCGAGCAATGAGCAGTTCTTC. This encodes CASSEELSGSPSNEQFF.

V gene TRBV5-4 combines with J gene TRBJ2-7; 7 positions match TRBD1. The germline V gene has CDR1 SGHNT and CDR2 YYREEE (reference sequence). This CDR3 is 14 amino acids long. V shed 3 bases and J 2 bases; nucleotides not matched to a gene: 5. CDR3 coding DNA: TGTGCCAGCAGCTGGGGACAGAGCACCTACGAGCAGTACTTC. It is translated as CASSWGQSTYEQYF.

This chain links TRBV27 with TRBJ2-7; no clear D. Germline V lookup: CDR1 MNHEY, CDR2 SMNVEV (reference sequence). Trimming shortened V by 10 bases and J by 6 bases, and 19 bases separated the two germline ends. The CDR3 length is 13 residues. The CDR3 DNA reads TGTGCCACCTCCCCCACGCCGGCTGGCGAGCAGTACTTC. Protein product: CATSPTPAGEQYF.

The chain employs TRBV2 and TRBJ2-5, with 7 bases matching TRBD1. V gave up 5 bases and J gave up 5 bases; unmatched junction bases: 11. Germline values: CDR1 SNHLY, CDR2 FYNNEI. The CDR3 consists of 15 residues. The CDR3 coding sequence is TGTGCCAGCAGTCCCGGGACAGCAAATTGGGAGACCCAGTACTTC. Amino acid sequence: CASSPGTANWETQYF.

This chain connects TRBV29-1 to TRBJ1-2; the D is unclear. Deletions cut 1 base from V and 8 bases from J, with 11 bases between. This CDR3 region has 12 residues. Germline V gene sequence: CDR1 SQVTM, CDR2 ANQGSEA. In DNA form, the CDR3 reads TGCAGCGTTGAAGCCCGCCATGCGGGCTACACCTTC. Amino acids: CSVEARHAGYTF.

As DNA, the CDR3 is TGTGCCAGCAGCTTCATCGGGGGGAACACTGAAGCTTTCTTT. Residues: CASSFIGGNTEAFF. This chain joins TRBV7-9 and TRBJ1-1, with D tentatively TRBD1 (5 bases). Germline CDR1 reads SEHNR; CDR2 reads FQNEAQ (reference sequence). The CDR3 loop spans 14 amino acids. V lost 3 bases and J lost 1, with 9 bases in between.